This T cell receptor beta chain was sequenced in a study of blood T cell repertoires in COVID-19. Overall study context: From the United States, Italy and Spain came samples of acute and convalescent COVID-19. PBMCs, B-cell-depleted T cells, or T cells were the source of the cDNA or gDNA that made up the material.

In the source study's methods: Estimation of nucleated cell counts relied on the amplification of reference gene primers. The repertoire was sequenced with immunoSEQ multiplex PCR; TCRdb's copy has only in-frame clones and lacks some. V and J calls and clone size follow that table, whereas D and trimming were derived from the DNA. The profile shows 25,000 to 35,000 clones, roughly 87% of them singletons. The material sequenced was peripheral blood. This TCR was recovered from a human donor in a cohort sampled during active COVID-19.

CDR3 DNA: TGTGCCAGCAGCTTGGGACAGGGCCACGAGCAGTACTTC. Amino acid sequence: CASSLGQGHEQYF. V gene TRBV7-3 combines with J gene TRBJ2-7; 9 bases are a match to TRBD1. Germline CDR1 is SGHTA and CDR2 is FQGTGA. After removal of 3 bases from V and 5 bases from J, the junction contained 2 bases not matched to a gene. This CDR3 comprises 13 residues.